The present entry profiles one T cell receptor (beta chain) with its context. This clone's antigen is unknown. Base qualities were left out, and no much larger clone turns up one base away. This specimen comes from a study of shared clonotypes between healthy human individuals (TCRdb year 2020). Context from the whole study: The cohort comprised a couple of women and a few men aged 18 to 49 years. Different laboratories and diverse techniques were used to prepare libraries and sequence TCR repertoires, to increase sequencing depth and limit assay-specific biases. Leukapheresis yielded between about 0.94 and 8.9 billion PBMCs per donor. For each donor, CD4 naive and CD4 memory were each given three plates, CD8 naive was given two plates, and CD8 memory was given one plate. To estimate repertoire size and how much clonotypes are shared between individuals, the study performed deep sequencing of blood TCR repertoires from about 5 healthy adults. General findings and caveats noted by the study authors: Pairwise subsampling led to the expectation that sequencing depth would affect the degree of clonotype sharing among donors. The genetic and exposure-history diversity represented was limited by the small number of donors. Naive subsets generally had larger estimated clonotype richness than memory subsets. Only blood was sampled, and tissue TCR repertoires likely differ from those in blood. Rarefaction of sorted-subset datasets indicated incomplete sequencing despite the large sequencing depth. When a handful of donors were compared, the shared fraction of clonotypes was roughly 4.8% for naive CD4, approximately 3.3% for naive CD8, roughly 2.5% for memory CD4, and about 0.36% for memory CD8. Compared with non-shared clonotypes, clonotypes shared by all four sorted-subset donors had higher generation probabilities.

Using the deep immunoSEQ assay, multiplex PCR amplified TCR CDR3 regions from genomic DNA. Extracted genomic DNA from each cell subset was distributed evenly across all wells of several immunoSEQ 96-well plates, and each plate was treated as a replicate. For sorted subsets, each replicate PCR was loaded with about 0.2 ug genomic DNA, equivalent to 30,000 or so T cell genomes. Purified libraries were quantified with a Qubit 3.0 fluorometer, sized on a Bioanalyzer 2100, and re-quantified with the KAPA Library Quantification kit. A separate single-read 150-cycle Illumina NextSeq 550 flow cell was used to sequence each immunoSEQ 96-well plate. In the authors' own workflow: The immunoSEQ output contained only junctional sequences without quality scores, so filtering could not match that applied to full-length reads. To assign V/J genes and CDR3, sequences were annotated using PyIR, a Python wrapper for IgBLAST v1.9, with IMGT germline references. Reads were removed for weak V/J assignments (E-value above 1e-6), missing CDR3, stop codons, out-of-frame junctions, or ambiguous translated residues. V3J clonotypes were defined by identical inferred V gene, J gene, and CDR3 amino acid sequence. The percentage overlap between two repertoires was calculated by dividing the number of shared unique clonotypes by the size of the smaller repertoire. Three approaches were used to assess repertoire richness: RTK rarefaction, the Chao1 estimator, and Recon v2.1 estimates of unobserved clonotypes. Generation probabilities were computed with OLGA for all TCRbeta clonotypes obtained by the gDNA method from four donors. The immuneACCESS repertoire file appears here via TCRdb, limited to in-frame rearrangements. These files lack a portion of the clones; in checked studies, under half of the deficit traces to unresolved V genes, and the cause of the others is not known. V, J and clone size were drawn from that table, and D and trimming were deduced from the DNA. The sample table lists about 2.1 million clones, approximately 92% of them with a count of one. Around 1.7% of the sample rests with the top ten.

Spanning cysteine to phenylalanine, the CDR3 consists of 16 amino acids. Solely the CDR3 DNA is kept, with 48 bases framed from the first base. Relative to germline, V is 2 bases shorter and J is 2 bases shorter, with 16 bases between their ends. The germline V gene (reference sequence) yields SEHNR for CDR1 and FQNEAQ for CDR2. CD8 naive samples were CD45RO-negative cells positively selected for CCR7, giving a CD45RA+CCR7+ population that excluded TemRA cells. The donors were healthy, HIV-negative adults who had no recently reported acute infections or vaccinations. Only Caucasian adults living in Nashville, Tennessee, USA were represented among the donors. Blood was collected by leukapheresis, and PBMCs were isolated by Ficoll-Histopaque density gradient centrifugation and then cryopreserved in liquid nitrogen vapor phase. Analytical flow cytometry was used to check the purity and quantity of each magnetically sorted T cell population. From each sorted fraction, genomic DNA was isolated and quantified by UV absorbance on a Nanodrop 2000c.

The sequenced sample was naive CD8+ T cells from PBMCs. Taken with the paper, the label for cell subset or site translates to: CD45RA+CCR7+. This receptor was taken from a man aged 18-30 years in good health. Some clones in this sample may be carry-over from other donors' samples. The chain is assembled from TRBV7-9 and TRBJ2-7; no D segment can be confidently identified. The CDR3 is CASSLIKVSGPYEQYF. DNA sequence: TGTGCCAGCAGCTTAATAAAGGTTTCGGGCCCCTACGAGCAGTACTTC.